This T cell receptor beta chain derives from a study of cytomegalovirus exposure and HLA in healthy donors. Primers for the PCR totalled 60 Vbeta and 13 Jbeta. The table came from immunoSEQ multiplex PCR; TCRdb's copy has only in-frame clones and leaves some out. The table records about 140,000 clones, about 80% of them present only once. From germline, CDR1 is MNHNY and CDR2 SVGAGI (reference sequence). The germline V and J ends were trimmed by 2 bases and 13 bases, with 15 bases remaining between them. There are 13 residues in the CDR3. The receptor was derived from a male donor in good health and CMV-seronegative. The chain recombines TRBV6-6 with TRBJ2-1; no clear D gene. The sequencing input was PBMCs. CDR3 sequence reads: CASSYVQAGEQFF. In DNA, the CDR3 is TGTGCCAGCAGTTACGTCCAGGCCGGCGAACAGTTCTTC.